This T cell receptor (beta chain) came from a study of Ad26.COV2.S vaccination and SARS-CoV-2 variants (dated by TCRdb to the early 2020s). Study-level background: Vaccine-arm donors were drawn from COV1001, a multicentre, randomized, double-blind, placebo-controlled phase I-IIa trial of Ad26.COV2.S in healthy adults. TCRbeta repertoire sequencing served as the tool for gauging how specific and how broad the SARS-CoV-2-reactive T cell receptors were following Ad26.COV2.S vaccination. Blinding of investigators to trial group allocation was maintained during experiments and outcome assessment. Dosing of Ad26.COV2.S was intramuscular, at either 5x10^10 or 1x10^11 viral particles, delivered as one shot or as two shots spaced 56 days apart. Trial participants were randomized into five groups of five: low-dose or high-dose Ad26.COV2.S given once or twice, or placebo on both occasions. The TCR-sequenced set comprised approximately 32 samples: 19 Ad26.COV2.S vaccine recipients, 5 placebo recipients and 8 SARS-CoV-2 convalescent individuals.

The immunoSEQ Assay was the method used to sequence TCRbeta CDR3 regions. After extraction, genomic DNA underwent amplification by bias-controlled multiplex PCR, followed by high-throughput sequencing. Per the source publication's procedure: Collapsing and filtering of sequences were performed to quantify the absolute abundance of each unique TCRbeta CDR3 region. T cell fraction was estimated by normalizing TCRbeta template counts to usable DNA, which was measured by amplifying reference genes present in all nucleated cells. Repertoire TCRs were annotated as SARS-CoV-2-specific by exact matching of V gene, CDR3 amino acid sequence and J gene to a known reactive TCR set. MIRA supplied the reference SARS-CoV-2 TCR set, which was filtered for enrichment in COVID-19-positive ImmuneCODE repertoires so that public or cross-reactive TCRs were removed. Based on the MIRA antigens, annotated TCRs were further analysed at the level of specific ORF or position within ORF. Breadth was defined as annotated unique rearrangements over total unique productive rearrangements; depth was the summed frequency of those rearrangements. Group comparisons of TCR breadth used two-sided Wilcoxon rank-sum tests. This is the immuneACCESS table as TCRdb keeps it, with only in-frame sequences that have V and J called. A part of the clones is gone; compared with another copy, unresolved V genes explain less than half, and the rest is unexplained. From that table come the V and J calls and clone size; the DNA was used to work out D and trimming. The sample table holds fewer than 500,000 clones, of which 75% to 90% were seen once. The ten top clones hold 2.5% to 3% of the sample.

Study-wide findings and limitations: Substantial breadth of spike-specific CD8+ and CD4+ T cell responses was reported after vaccination. The study was not powered to compare responses between vaccine doses or regimens. It was noted by the authors that total T cell responses may have been underestimated by the TCR breadth and depth analyses. Non-spike TCR breadth was comparable between vaccine and placebo recipients, consistent with the vaccine containing only spike. Spike-specific TCR breadth was higher in Ad26.COV2.S recipients than in placebo recipients (P = 0.0014).

Sample treatment or condition, as interpreted from the label and publication: 15 to 20 received Ad26.COV2.S at low or high dose, single or two shots; about 5 received placebo; per-sample allocation not given. For vaccine and placebo recipients, the sequenced repertoires came from samples collected on day 63 after the first injection. Cohort 1b enrolled about two dozen adults aged 18-55 years at a single site in Boston, USA, between 29 July and 7 August 2020. As a vaccine, Ad26.COV2.S was a replication-incompetent adenovirus type 26 vector that expressed a prefusion-stabilized SARS-CoV-2 spike protein derived from the original Wuhan strain. Worth noting for this clone: It has no known antigen specificity. No base quality information exists; no much larger clone differs at one position.

The sample here was peripheral blood, taken in a trial of Ad26.COV2.S vaccine versus placebo. This clonotype was obtained from a person aged 18 to 65 who received the Ad26.COV2.S COVID-19 vaccine or a placebo.

The nucleotide sequence is given as TGTGCCAGCAGCTTTGGGCAGGGAGGCGAAAAACTGTTTTTT. Its protein reads: CASSFGQGGEKLFF. The rearranged segments are TRBV2 and TRBJ1-4; TRBD1 is perhaps the D gene, given 5 matching bases. The CDR3 covers 14 residues, taking in both the cysteine and the phenylalanine. CDR3 DNA only is kept here, 42 bases in frame from base 1. A distance of 16 bases separates the germline ends of V and J, which lose 6 bases and 8 bases respectively. From the germline V gene, CDR1 is SNHLY and CDR2 is FYNNEI.